This entry is about one T cell receptor beta chain. Its antigen has not been determined. These data belong to a study of cytomegalovirus exposure and HLA in healthy donors (dated by TCRdb to between 2016 and 2019). Turning to the overall study: An earlier analysis of approximately 600 of the donors reported 250 to 300 Gb of sequence data and roughly 100 million unique TCR beta sequences from about 180 million T cells. HLA typing covered class I and class II loci at four-digit resolution. Donor age, sex, ethnicity and CMV serostatus were compiled together with the repertoire data. Of the roughly 410 genotyped donors, 75% to 85% were placed in the genetic ancestry cluster associated with self-reported Caucasian donors. The number of donors typed differed by locus, with roughly 620-630 for A, B, C, DRB1 and DQB1, around 500 for DQA1, 606 for DPA1, and some 440 for DPB1. Across roughly 420 genotyped donors of the cohort, an average of about 200,000 unique TCR beta nucleotide sequences per donor were sequenced, and approximately 19% of those sequences were non-productive. The study was designed to test whether signatures of past pathogen exposure could be identified by cataloging public T cell receptors. A separate validation cohort of over a hundred different subjects was used in addition to the roughly 720-subject first cohort. Several DR-DQ haplotypes were treated as single units for association and clustering because of strong linkage in the cohort. The study profiled the T cell repertoires of 500 to 800 subjects by immunosequencing and related them to cytomegalovirus serostatus. To decide whether each TCR beta V gene segment behaved as functional or pseudogenic, an earlier analysis of approximately 600 of the donors relied on high-throughput TCR beta sequencing. To predict cytomegalovirus infection status, the study combined high-throughput TCR immunosequencing, statistical association of individual TCRs with disease status, and machine learning. About 300 gigabases of sequencing data and approximately 85 million unique TCR sequences were included in an early release covering around 650 HLA-typed donors. A later analysis re-analyzed previously published TCR beta repertoires from approximately 670 donors and added high-resolution HLA genotyping to study TCR occurrence patterns. The later analysis used no new phenotypic data to find candidate immune exposures, relying instead on TCR beta sequences and their occurrence across donors. Genome-wide SNP genotypes for about three fifths of the roughly 700 donors were used in a later genetic analysis, which treated that subset as a discovery cohort. Every repertoire in the discovery cohort had been generated on one and the same sequencing platform.

The library was produced with the immunoSEQ multiplex PCR assay. The multiplex PCR relied on a mix of 60 forward primers for TCR Vbeta segments and 13 reverse primers for TCR Jbeta segments. Amplification of the CDR3 region of rearranged TCR beta genes was performed with a multiplex PCR assay on genomic DNA. The amplified TCR beta libraries were sequenced on the Illumina HiSeq System as 87-base-pair reads. In the source study's methods: A later analysis tallied roughly 78 million unique TCR beta chains across the roughly 610 repertoires, and some 10 million of those chains were shared by two or more donors. A nearest-neighbor algorithm error-corrected the raw reads and collapsed the reads into unique sequences, merging closely related sequences to remove PCR and sequencing errors. V, D and J gene segments were assigned by aligning CDR3 sequences to IMGT reference sequences. For a sequence to be retained, at least a six-nucleotide match to both a V gene segment and a J gene segment was required. Rearrangements were classified as productive when the CDR3 lacked stop codons and remained in frame with V and J, and all other rearrangements were classified as non-productive. Following IMGT convention, CDR3 was defined as the stretch from the second conserved V-encoded cysteine up to the conserved J-encoded phenylalanine. The earlier analysis of about 610 of the donors excluded sequences that lacked an unambiguous match to a single V gene segment. An earlier analysis of fewer than 750 of the donors called V segments functional above 56.7% productive rearrangements and segregating when the between-donor standard deviation exceeded 5%. A statistical classification framework was built to diagnose cytomegalovirus status from the catalog of TCR beta chain sequences. In a later analysis, V and J genes were assigned by comparing TCR nucleotide sequences against IMGT/GENE-DB human TR gene sequences. In a later analysis, CDR3 sequences and most-parsimonious VDJ recombination scenarios were assigned using the TCRdist pipeline. A later analysis defined each TCR beta chain by its CDR3 amino acid sequence plus V-gene family, and excluded reads lacking a unique V-gene family. In a later analysis, approximately 590 highly shared, low-generation-probability nucleotide sequences were removed to address suspected cross-contamination and a sequencing artifact. In a later analysis, a clonal expansion index for each public chain was calculated from normalized within-repertoire ranks of inferred template counts. A later analysis computed generation probabilities with a VDJ recombination model fitted to out-of-frame rearrangements, and checked the results against IGoR. In a later analysis, TCR-TCR, TCR-HLA and TCR-CMV co-occurrence was scored with hypergeometric tests, and a repertoire-size bias correction was applied to TCR pairs. False discovery rates were estimated in a later analysis by permuting HLA or CMV assignments 20 times. A later analysis grouped co-occurring TCRs with DBSCAN, adding TCRdist sequence similarity when clustering within HLA-allele-positive subsets. Repertoires with fewer than 30,000 or more than 120,000 public chains were left out of co-occurrence clustering, as were a handful of repertoires with anomalous nucleotide sharing. The source is immuneACCESS, and TCRdb retained only in-frame sequences with V and J called. Part of the clones is not carried over; for the studies checked, unresolved V genes explain less than half of this, and the remainder is unexplained. Clone size and the V and J calls come from that table; the DNA yielded D and trimming. The record for this sample contains approximately 45,000 clones. The top ten clones comprise over 2% of the sample.

The cohort comprised several hundred healthy bone marrow donors. All cohort members were sampled while nominally healthy, although unrecorded immune exposures were likely present. The donor tested CMV seronegative and was one of the 352 seronegative cohort members. A peripheral blood sample was provided by each donor, and peripheral blood mononuclear cells were used for TCR beta sequencing. Genomic DNA was extracted from the blood cell samples with the Qiagen DNeasy Blood Extraction Kit. The paper's findings and limits, for the study overall: Several of the top co-occurrence clusters appeared to be linked to parvovirus B19, influenza, CMV and Epstein-Barr virus, according to a later analysis. Three of the identified cytomegalovirus-associated TCR beta chains were confirmed in vitro to be specific for cytomegalovirus antigens. Some IMGT-functional V segments, including TRBV6-2 and TRBV6-3, could not be told apart with the 87-base-pair reads, so those segments were excluded. In a later analysis, most CMV-associated TCR beta chains were found to appear HLA-restricted, with HLA associations seemingly driven largely by CMV exposure. The presence/absence analyses assumed that sequencing depth was roughly uniform across donors, and that assumption may not be true. For the cohort, immune exposure information was limited to CMV serostatus. Assigning TCR associations to individual alleles was difficult when HLA alleles, especially DR and DQ, strongly co-occurred. A later analysis found that TCR association rates varied across HLA loci, with DRB1 alleles showing the most associated TCRs and HLA-C alleles the fewest. A later analysis associated some 17,000 TCR beta sequences with specific HLA alleles at a false discovery rate of 0.05. A further reported finding was that TCR beta sequences accurately predicted the HLA-A and HLA-B alleles for most subjects in the first cohort. A cluster of highly shared sequence variants was judged likely to represent a technical artifact of the sequencing pipeline. According to a later genetic analysis, donors in an Asian-associated ancestry cluster had fewer N-insertions in productive TCRs than the approximately 670-donor mean. In this cohort, only TCR beta chains were sequenced, and detectable features were limited by the absence of alpha or paired-chain data. In an earlier analysis of about 600 of the donors, most TCR beta V segments appeared in productive rearrangements about 90% or about 30% of the time, broadly matching IMGT annotations. Because HLA typing was unavailable for some donors at each locus, only the typed subset was used in association tests. Most TCR sequences were observed very rarely across donors, whereas some public TCRs were present in many individuals. A later analysis found that HLA-associated TCR beta chains were more clonally expanded and had lower generation probabilities than equally common non-associated chains. The earlier analysis of some 560 of the donors excluded some 16 rarely observed V segments, including chromosome 9 orphons, because counts were too low. Correlated functional status among segregating V segments might be attributable to linkage disequilibrium, but an unknown experimental factor could not be ruled out. In both the original and validation cohorts, the classifier was reported to diagnose cytomegalovirus status with high specificity and sensitivity. A later genetic analysis associated a missense DCLRE1C variant with V-gene and J-gene trimming of TCR beta chains, and an independent cohort replicated the association. A total of fewer than 200 TCR beta chains were listed by the study as associated with cytomegalovirus. The authors suggested that the approach could potentially be extended to other disease states and immunological phenotypes.

Counted from cysteine to phenylalanine, this CDR3 has 15 amino acids. The entry retains the CDR3 DNA only, 45 bases that are in frame from base 1. V is shortened by 0 bases, J by 4 bases, and the region joining them spans 13 bases. CDR1 and CDR2 (SGHDT, YYEEEE) derive from the germline V gene. The chain links TRBV5-6 with TRBJ1-1; a tentative D match to TRBD1 spans 6 bases. The sequencing input was PBMCs. The sequence came from a woman in her 40s in good health and CMV-seronegative. The bases read TGTGCCAGCAGCTTGGCCGGGGAAGGGGGCACTGAAGCTTTCTTT. Translated, it reads CASSLAGEGGTEAFF.